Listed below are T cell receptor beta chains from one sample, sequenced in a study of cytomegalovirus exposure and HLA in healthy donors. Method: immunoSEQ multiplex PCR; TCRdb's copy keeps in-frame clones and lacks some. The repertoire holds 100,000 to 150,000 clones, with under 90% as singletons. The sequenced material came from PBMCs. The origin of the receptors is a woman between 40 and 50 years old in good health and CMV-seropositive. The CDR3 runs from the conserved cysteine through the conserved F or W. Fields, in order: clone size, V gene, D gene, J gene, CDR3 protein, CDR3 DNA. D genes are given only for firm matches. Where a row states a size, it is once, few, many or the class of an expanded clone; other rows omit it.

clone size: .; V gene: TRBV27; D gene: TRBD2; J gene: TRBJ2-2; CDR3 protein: CASNPGTSDWGTGELFF; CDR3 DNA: TGTGCCAGCAACCCCGGGACTAGCGACTGGGGGACCGGGGAGCTGTTTTTT
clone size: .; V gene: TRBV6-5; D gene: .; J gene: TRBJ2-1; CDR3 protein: CASRYSRGNEQFF; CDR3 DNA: TGTGCCAGCAGGTACTCCCGAGGGAATGAGCAGTTCTTC
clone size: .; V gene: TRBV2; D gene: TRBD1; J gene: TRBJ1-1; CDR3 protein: CASTSYRGTEAFF; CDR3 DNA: TGTGCCAGCACCTCTTACAGGGGTACTGAAGCTTTCTTT
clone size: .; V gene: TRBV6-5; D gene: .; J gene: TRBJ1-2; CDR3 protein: CASSFESLGAAYGYTF; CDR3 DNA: TGTGCCAGCAGTTTCGAATCCCTGGGGGCTGCCTATGGCTACACCTTC
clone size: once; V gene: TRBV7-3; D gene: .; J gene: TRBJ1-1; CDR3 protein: CASSPDMYTEAFF; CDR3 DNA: TGTGCCAGCAGCCCGGACATGTACACTGAAGCTTTCTTT
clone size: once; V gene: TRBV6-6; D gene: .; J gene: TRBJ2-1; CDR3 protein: CAAGDEQFF; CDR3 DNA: TGTGCCGCCGGAGATGAGCAGTTCTTC
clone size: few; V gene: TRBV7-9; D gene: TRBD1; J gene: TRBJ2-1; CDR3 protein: CASSQETGNYNEQFF; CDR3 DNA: TGTGCCAGCAGCCAAGAGACAGGGAATTACAATGAGCAGTTCTTC
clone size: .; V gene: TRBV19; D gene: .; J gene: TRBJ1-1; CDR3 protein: CASSIAWRVRSTEAFF; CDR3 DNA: TGTGCCAGTAGTATAGCCTGGAGGGTGAGAAGTACTGAAGCTTTCTTT
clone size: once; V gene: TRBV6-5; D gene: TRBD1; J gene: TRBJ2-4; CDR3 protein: CASSYGQGDGIQYF; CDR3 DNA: TGTGCCAGCAGTTATGGACAGGGTGACGGCATTCAGTACTTC
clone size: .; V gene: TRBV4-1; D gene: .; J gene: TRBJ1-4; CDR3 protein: CASSHPGTIGGYTNEKLFF; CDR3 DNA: TGCGCCAGCAGCCATCCCGGGACAATAGGGGGATATACTAATGAAAAACTGTTTTTT
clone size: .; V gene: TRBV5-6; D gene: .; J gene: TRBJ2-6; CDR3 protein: CASSLSWDTISGANVLTF; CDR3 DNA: TGTGCCAGCAGCTTGAGTTGGGACACCATCTCTGGGGCCAACGTCCTGACTTTC
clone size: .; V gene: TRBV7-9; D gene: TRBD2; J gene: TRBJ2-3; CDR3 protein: CSSSRLAGLTDTQYF; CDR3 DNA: TGTTCCAGCAGTCGACTAGCGGGGTTGACAGATACGCAGTATTTT
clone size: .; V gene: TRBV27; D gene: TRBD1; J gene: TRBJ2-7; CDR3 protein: CASSLYGFGQGIYEQYF; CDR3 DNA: TGTGCCAGCAGTTTATATGGCTTTGGACAGGGAATCTACGAGCAGTACTTC
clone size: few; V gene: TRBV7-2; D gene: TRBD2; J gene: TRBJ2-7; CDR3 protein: CASSRLHGGRKYEQYF; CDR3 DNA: TGTGCCAGCAGCCGGCTCCATGGCGGGAGGAAGTACGAGCAGTACTTC
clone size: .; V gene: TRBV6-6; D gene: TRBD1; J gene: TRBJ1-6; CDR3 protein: CASRVHDRDHSPLHF; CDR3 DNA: TGTGCCAGCAGAGTACATGACAGGGATCATTCACCCCTCCACTTT
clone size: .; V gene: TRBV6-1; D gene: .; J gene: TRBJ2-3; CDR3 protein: CATTWDFSPADTQYF; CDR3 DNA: TGTGCCACGACGTGGGACTTCTCTCCCGCAGATACGCAGTATTTT
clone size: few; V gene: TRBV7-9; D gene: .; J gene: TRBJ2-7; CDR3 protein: CASSSLGGALDEQYF; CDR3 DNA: TGTGCCAGCAGCTCCCTAGGGGGAGCCCTGGACGAGCAGTACTTC
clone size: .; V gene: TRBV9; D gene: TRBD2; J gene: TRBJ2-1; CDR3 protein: CASSPETSGSWNEQFF; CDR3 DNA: TGTGCCAGCAGCCCTGAGACTAGCGGGAGTTGGAATGAGCAGTTCTTC
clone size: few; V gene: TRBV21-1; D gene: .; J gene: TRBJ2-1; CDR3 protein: CASSKAGLAGSMVNEQFF; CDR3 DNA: TGTGCCAGCAGCAAAGCGGGACTAGCGGGATCCATGGTCAATGAGCAGTTCTTC
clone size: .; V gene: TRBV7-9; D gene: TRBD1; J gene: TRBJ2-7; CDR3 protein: CASSLVQGGSYEQYF; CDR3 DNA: TGTGCCAGCAGCTTAGTACAGGGGGGTTCCTACGAGCAGTACTTC
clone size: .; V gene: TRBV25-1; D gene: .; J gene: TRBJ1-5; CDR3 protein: CASARGNQPQHF; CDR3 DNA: TGTGCCAGCGCTCGGGGGAATCAGCCCCAGCATTTT
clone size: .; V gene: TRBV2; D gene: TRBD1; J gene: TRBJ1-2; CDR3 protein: CASMLPDRVNYGYTF; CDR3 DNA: TGTGCCAGCATGCTCCCAGACAGGGTTAACTATGGCTACACCTTC
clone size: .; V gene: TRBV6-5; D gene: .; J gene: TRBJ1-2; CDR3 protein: CASSYSWEGKDGYTF; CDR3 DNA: TGTGCCAGCAGTTACTCGTGGGAGGGGAAGGATGGCTACACCTTC
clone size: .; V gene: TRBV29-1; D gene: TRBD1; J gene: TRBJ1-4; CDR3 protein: CSVSGTDYEKLFF; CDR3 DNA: TGCAGCGTCTCCGGGACAGACTATGAAAAACTGTTTTTT
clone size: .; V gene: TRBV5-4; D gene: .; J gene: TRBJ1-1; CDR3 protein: CASSPGQRNTEAFF; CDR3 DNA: TGTGCCAGCAGCCCAGGACAGCGCAACACTGAAGCTTTCTTT
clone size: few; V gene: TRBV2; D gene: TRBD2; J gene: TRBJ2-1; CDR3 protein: CASSVTGTSGRGSYNEQFF; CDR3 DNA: TGTGCCAGCAGTGTAACCGGGACTAGCGGGAGAGGGTCCTACAATGAGCAGTTCTTC
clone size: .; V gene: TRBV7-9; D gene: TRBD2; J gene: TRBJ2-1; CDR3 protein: CASSFSGGAESDNEQFF; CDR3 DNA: TGTGCCAGCAGCTTTTCCGGGGGGGCAGAGTCGGACAATGAGCAGTTCTTC
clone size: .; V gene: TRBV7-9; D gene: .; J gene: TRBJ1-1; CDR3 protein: CASTYSSGLRDTEAFF; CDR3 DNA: TGTGCCAGCACCTACAGTAGTGGTCTCAGGGATACTGAAGCTTTCTTT
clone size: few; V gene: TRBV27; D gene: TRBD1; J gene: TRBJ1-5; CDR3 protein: CASSATGDPNQPQHF; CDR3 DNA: TGTGCCAGCAGTGCAACAGGGGACCCCAATCAGCCCCAGCATTTT
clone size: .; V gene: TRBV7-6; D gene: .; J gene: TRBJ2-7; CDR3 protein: CASSIRSGGSYEQYF; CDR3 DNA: TGTGCCAGCAGCATAAGGTCCGGAGGTTCCTACGAGCAGTACTTC
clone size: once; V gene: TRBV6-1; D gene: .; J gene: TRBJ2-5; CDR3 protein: CASSEGREQETQYF; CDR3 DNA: TGTGCCAGCAGTGAAGGGAGAGAGCAAGAGACCCAGTACTTC
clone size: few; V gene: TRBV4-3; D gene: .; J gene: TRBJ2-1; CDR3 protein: CASSQGGTPLEQFF; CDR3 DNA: TGCGCCAGCAGCCAAGGTGGTACACCCCTTGAGCAGTTCTTC
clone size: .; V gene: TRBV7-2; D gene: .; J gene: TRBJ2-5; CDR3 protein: CASSFQQETQYF; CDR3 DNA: TGTGCCAGCAGCTTTCAGCAAGAGACCCAGTACTTC
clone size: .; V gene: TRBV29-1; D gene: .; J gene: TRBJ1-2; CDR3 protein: CSAEEGDYGYTF; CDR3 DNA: TGCAGCGCCGAGGAGGGTGACTATGGCTACACCTTC
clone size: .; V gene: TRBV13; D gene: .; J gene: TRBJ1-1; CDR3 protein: CASNSRLTGTYEAFF; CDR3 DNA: TGTGCCAGCAACTCTCGTTTGACAGGAACTTATGAAGCTTTCTTT
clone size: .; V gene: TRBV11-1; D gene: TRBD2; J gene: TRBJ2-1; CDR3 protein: CASSTVAGAYNEQFF; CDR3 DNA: TGTGCCAGCAGCACAGTAGCGGGTGCCTACAATGAGCAGTTCTTC
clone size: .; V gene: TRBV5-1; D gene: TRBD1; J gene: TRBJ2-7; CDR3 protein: CASSPGQVYEQYF; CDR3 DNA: TGCGCCAGCAGCCCCGGACAGGTATACGAGCAGTACTTC
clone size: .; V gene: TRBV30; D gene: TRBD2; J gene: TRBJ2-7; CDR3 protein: CAWITSAGYEQYF; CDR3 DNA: TGTGCCTGGATTACTAGCGCTGGCTACGAGCAGTACTTC
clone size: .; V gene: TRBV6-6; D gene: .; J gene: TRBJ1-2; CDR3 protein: CASSRLGAEGYTF; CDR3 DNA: TGTGCCAGCAGCCGCCTAGGGGCGGAAGGCTACACCTTC
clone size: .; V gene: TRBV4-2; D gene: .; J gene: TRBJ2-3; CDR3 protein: CASSQDGLQVDTQYF; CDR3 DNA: TGTGCCAGCAGCCAAGATGGGCTTCAAGTAGATACGCAGTATTTT